This TCR beta chain comes out of a study of blood T cell repertoires in COVID-19 (dated by TCRdb to between 2020 and 2021). At the level of the whole study: Samples from collaborators originated in the United States, Italy and Spain and spanned both the acute and convalescent phases of COVID-19. The repertoires were released in a freely available public database meant as a resource for research on the immune response to SARS-CoV-2. Samples were obtained from the ongoing ImmuneRACE study (first 160 participants) and from 1,200 or so subjects provided by 6 global collaborators. Sample metadata almost always included a de-identified subject ID, COVID-19 status, age in years and sex. The prospective study material was composed of cDNA or gDNA derived from T cells, B-cell-depleted T cells, or PBMCs. Where HLA class I and class II types were available, the types were taken from metadata supplied by the sample provider, not from assay-based typing. Subjects who had been exposed to COVID-19, were actively infected with it, or had recovered from it provided the deeply sampled blood TCRbeta repertoires that made up the dataset. Results and caveats for the whole study, not just this receptor: The amount of clinical and demographic metadata varied by source and participant and was provided uncurated.

The immunoSEQ Assay, a bias-controlled multiplex PCR, was used to amplify TCRbeta CDR3 regions from genomic DNA. In the original analysis: Nucleated cell counts per sample were estimated from amplification of reference gene primers within the assay. To quantify the absolute abundance of each unique TCRbeta CDR3 rearrangement, sequence reads were collapsed and filtered. For each sample, productive Simpson clonality was calculated as the square root of Simpson's diversity index over productive rearrangements. TCRdb limited this immuneACCESS table to in-frame rearrangements with V and J called. A share of clones is missing; checked studies link under half to unresolved V genes, and the rest is unexplained. V and J calls and clone size follow that table, whereas D and trimming were derived from the DNA. The sample profile shows more than 100,000 clones; roughly nine tenths of them were found once. The leading ten clones occupy roughly 18% of the sample.

The trim is 3 bases for V and 4 bases for J, with a gap of 7 bases between the germline ends. From the germline V gene (reference sequence), CDR1 is LGHDT and CDR2 is YNNKEL. The CDR3 spans 13 residues, from the cysteine through the phenylalanine. The kept DNA is CDR3 alone, 39 bases in frame from the first base. This clone was counted a few times. The antigen this receptor binds is unknown. No clone much larger than this one lies a single base away; base qualities are absent. Other DNA sequences from this sample encode an identical CDR3 as well. Whole blood was collected in K2EDTA tubes by collaborating institutions according to the institutions' own protocols. For TCRbeta analysis, collaborator samples were shipped as frozen whole blood, as isolated PBMCs, or as DNA extracted from either sample type.

The sequence was obtained from a woman aged 80 or older in a cohort sampled during active COVID-19. The sequenced sample consisted of peripheral blood. The rearranged chain carries TRBV3-1 (or the pseudogene TRBV3-2) and TRBJ1-5, with a tentative D gene TRBD1 over 5 matching bases. The sequence in DNA is TGTGCCAGCAGCCAGGCAGGGAATCAGCCCCAGCATTTT. The encoded protein is CASSQAGNQPQHF.